A single sample is the source of the 20 T cell receptor beta chains below, sequenced in a study of blood T cell repertoires in COVID-19. The table came from immunoSEQ multiplex PCR; TCRdb's copy has only in-frame clones and leaves some out. The sample includes about 87,000 clones, about 82% of them seen just once. The sequencing sample was made of peripheral blood. The receptors derive from a human donor in a cohort sampled during active COVID-19.

The V call is TRBV1, the J call TRBJ2-7; no check of the table's D call, TRBD2, against the DNA was made. TRBV1 is noted as a pseudogene. The CDR3 extends over 13 amino acids. The CDR3 loop is CTSSHHPRVEQYF. CDR3 bases: TGCACCAGCAGCCACCACCCCCGGGTAGAGCAGTACTTC.

The chain couples TRBV4-1 to TRBJ2-2; no clear D gene. Germline CDR1 MGHRA, CDR2 YSYEKL. With 1 base removed from V and 1 base from J, the gap between germline ends came to 7 bases. The length of the CDR3 is 15 residues. The CDR3 reads CASSQGARNTGELFF. CDR3 in DNA: TGCGCCAGCAGCCAAGGGGCGCGGAACACCGGGGAGCTGTTTTTT.

CDR3 sequence: CAARQGGVNTEAFF. The CDR3 nucleotides read TGTGCCGCGAGACAGGGGGGGGTGAACACTGAAGCTTTCTTT. The rearrangement links TRBV10-3 to TRBJ1-1; the match to TRBD1 covers 9 bases. Trimming cost V 11 bases and J 0 bases; bases outside gene matches: 7. Germline CDR1 reads ENHRY; CDR2 reads SYGVKD. CDR3 length equals 14 residues.

V and J are TRBV9 and TRBJ1-2; 10 bases line up with TRBD1. V lost 1 base, J lost 2 bases, and 2 bases stayed unmatched. Germline V CDR1 and CDR2: SGDLS, YYNGEE. The CDR3 contains 15 residues. The CDR3 here is CASSVTDRGNYGYTF. For the CDR3, the DNA is TGTGCCAGCAGCGTAACGGACAGGGGGAACTATGGCTACACCTTC.

The chain has TRBV4-1 and TRBJ1-1; unclear D gene. The CDR3 loop spans 13 amino acids. Germline values: CDR1 MGHRA, CDR2 YSYEKL. V was cut by 2 bases and J by 0 bases, with 4 bases left in between. CDR3 residues: CASSQPMNTEAFF. In DNA form, the CDR3 reads TGCGCCAGCAGCCAACCAATGAACACTGAAGCTTTCTTT.

V gene TRBV6-5 combines with J gene TRBJ1-5; possible D gene TRBD1, 5 bases. The germline CDR1 and CDR2 sequences are MNHEY and SVGAGI. The CDR3 has 16 residues. Trimming took off 4 bases at V and 1 base at J, with 14 bases between the two ends. The CDR3 region is CASSSPLPGSNQPQHF. The CDR3 region has the DNA TGTGCCAGCAGTTCCCCTTTACCAGGGAGCAATCAGCCCCAGCATTTT.

The chain has TRBV3-1 (or the pseudogene TRBV3-2) and TRBJ1-2; D is unresolved. CDR1 and CDR2 (germline): LGHDT, YNNKEL (reference sequence). With 1 base removed from V and 8 bases from J, the gap between germline ends came to 8 bases. The CDR3 sequence is 12 residues long. CDR3 nucleotide sequence: TGTGCCAGCAGCCAAGGCGGTCCAGGCTACACCTTC. As protein: CASSQGGPGYTF.

V and J are TRBV14 and TRBJ2-7; possible D gene TRBD2, 5 bases. Trimming shortened V by 4 bases and J by 6 bases, and 16 bases separated the two germline ends. Germline V lookup: CDR1 SGHDN, CDR2 FVKESK. This CDR3 has 14 amino acids. CDR3 nucleotides: TGTGCCAGCAGCCCTTACATCGAGGGATTCGAGCAGTACTTC. It codes for CASSPYIEGFEQYF.

This chain uses TRBV2 with TRBJ2-3, with 9 bases that match TRBD2. CDR3 length equals 17 residues. V lost 4 bases and J lost 5; bases outside the gene matches: 13. The V gene's germline CDR1 is SNHLY and CDR2 FYNNEI. CDR3 residues: CASSVGPAGGWEDTQYF. The CDR3 DNA follows: TGTGCCAGCAGTGTGGGGCCCGCGGGAGGGTGGGAAGATACGCAGTATTTT.

The chain links TRBV2 to TRBJ1-5, with a tentative D call TRBD1 (5 bases). Germline CDR1 is SNHLY and CDR2 is FYNNEI. Trimming shortened V by 3 bases and J by 1 base, and 10 bases separated the two germline ends. The CDR3 spans 15 residues. The DNA for the CDR3 is TGTGCCAGCAGTGACGGGGGGGTGAGCAATCAGCCCCAGCATTTT. Its protein product is CASSDGGVSNQPQHF.

The chain combines TRBV24-1 with TRBJ2-7; D gene uncertain. The CDR3 has 13 residues. The ends were cut back, 4 bases at V and 3 bases at J, with 9 bases in the middle. Germline V lookup: CDR1 KGHDR, CDR2 SFDVKD. This CDR3 is CATSDRNSYEQYF. CDR3 nucleotide sequence: TGTGCCACCAGTGACCGCAACAGCTACGAGCAGTACTTC.

The chain combines TRBV7-2 with TRBJ2-1; the match to TRBD2 covers 11 bases. CDR1 is SGHTA, CDR2 FQGNSA, per germline. This CDR3 region has 19 residues. Trimming removed 5 bases from V and 1 base from J; junction bases left unmatched: 13. The CDR3 nucleotides read TGTGCCAGCAGCCCGACCGGGACTAGCGGTCCCGATTCCTACAATGAGCAGTTCTTC. As protein: CASSPTGTSGPDSYNEQFF. Together with reference TRBV7-2 and TRBJ2-1, the CDR3 gives the full variable domain: GAGVSQSPSNKVTEKGKDVELRCDPISGHTALYWYRQSLGQGLEFLIYFQGNSAPDKSGLPSDRFSAERTGGSVSTLTIQRTQQEDSAVYLCASSPTGTSGPDSYNEQFFGPGTRLTVL.

This sequence joins TRBV20-1 and TRBJ2-7; the D is unclear. The ends were cut back, 2 bases at V and 3 bases at J, with 5 bases in the middle. CDR3 length: 11 residues. The germline V gene has CDR1 DFQATT and CDR2 SNEGSKA (reference sequence). The CDR3 loop is CSARINYEQYF. The CDR3 DNA reads TGCAGTGCTAGAATCAACTACGAGCAGTACTTC.

The chain employs TRBV27 and TRBJ2-3, with D unresolved. The CDR3 is 13 amino acids. Germline values: CDR1 MNHEY, CDR2 SMNVEV (reference sequence). Trimming pared 0 bases from V and 6 bases from J, leaving 7 bases between. CDR3 DNA: TGTGCCAGCAGTTTATCGGTAACTGATACGCAGTATTTT. Amino acids: CASSLSVTDTQYF.

A single count supports this clone. The chain employs TRBV9 and TRBJ2-5; 10 bases line up with TRBD2. J gave up 4 bases and V 3 bases, and 6 bases lay outside the gene matches. In germline, CDR1 is SGDLS, CDR2 YYNGEE. The CDR3 covers 15 residues. CDR3 sequence (DNA): TGTGCCAGCAGCGCTGAGCGGGGGGGCCGAGAGACCCAGTACTTC. Its protein is CASSAERGGRETQYF.

The chain uses TRBV14 and TRBJ1-1; D gene unclear. The CDR3 is 14 residues long. Germline lookup yields CDR1 SGHDN and CDR2 FVKESK. The V end was cut by 5 bases, the J end by 5 bases, with 15 bases between. CDR3 residues: CASSTPSRGTEAFF. The CDR3 nucleotides are TGTGCCAGCAGCACGCCCTCCCGGGGAACTGAAGCTTTCTTT.

This sequence joins TRBV18 and TRBJ1-6; no firm D call. Germline V gives CDR1 KGHSH, CDR2 LQKENI. CDR3 length: 16 amino acids. V shed 6 bases and J shed 2 bases, with 14 bases lying between them. The CDR3 spells CASSPGGAAYNSPLHF. As DNA, the CDR3 is TGTGCCAGCTCCCCCGGAGGCGCCGCCTATAATTCACCCCTCCACTTT.

The chain couples TRBV20-1 to TRBJ2-7, with 12 bases that match TRBD2. Per germline, CDR1 DFQATT and CDR2 SNEGSKA (reference sequence). The CDR3 consists of 16 residues. Trimming took 3 bases from V and 2 from J; bases not matched to a gene: 8. DNA for the CDR3: TGCAGTGCTAGTGGACTAGCGGGAAGTACCGCCTACGAGCAGTACTTC. Its translation is CSASGLAGSTAYEQYF.

This clone appeared once. V and J are TRBV28 and TRBJ1-6; D perhaps matches TRBD1 (5 bases). V was pared by 7 bases and J by 7 bases, with 14 bases between. This CDR3 is built from 14 residues. Per germline, CDR1 MDHEN and CDR2 SYDVKM. CDR3 residues: CASILGTGNSPLHF. The DNA for the CDR3 is TGTGCCAGCATCTTAGGAACAGGCAATTCACCCCTCCACTTT.

As concerns this clone: Distinct nucleotide sequences in the sample also encode this CDR3. The rearrangement links TRBV5-1 to TRBJ2-5, with no clear D. Germline V gives CDR1 SGHRS, CDR2 YFSETQ. The V end lost 1 base, the J end lost 3 bases, and 4 bases lay between the germline ends. CDR3 size: 12 residues. The CDR3 DNA is TGCGCCAGCAGCTTGTTAGAAGAGACCCAGTACTTC. It is translated as CASSLLEETQYF.